Listed here is a single TCR beta chain. Its antigen is currently unknown. The CDR3 length is 15 residues. V dropped 6 bases and J dropped 5; count of bases not matched to a gene: 8. Germline assignment: CDR1 SEHNR and CDR2 FQNEAQ (reference sequence). These data originate in a study of Graves' ophthalmopathy and Graves' hyperthyroidism. Amplification of the TCR beta CDR3 regions used RNA transcripts (as template). RT-PCR with HTBI primers came first, then second-round multiplex PCR. A single record per CDR3 protein comes from TCRdb applying MiXCR to the multiplex PCR reads. The sample carries 740,000 or so distinct CDR3 sequences, 40% recorded once. Findings and caveats of the study: Ophthalmopathy progression was predicted by the model at less than 71% sensitivity and less than 75% specificity. Ophthalmopathy was separated from stable hyperthyroidism by a 13-signature model with over 85% sensitivity and around 84% specificity.

Other autoimmune diseases, uncontrolled infections, pregnancy or lactation excluded patients from enrollment. Sequenced sample: peripheral blood. The clonotype was recovered from an adult man with Graves' ophthalmopathy. The chain combines TRBV7-9 with TRBJ2-2, with 8 bases fitting TRBD1. The CDR3 loop is CASSSQGARTGELFF. In DNA, the CDR3 is TGTGCCAGCAGTTCCCAGGGGGCAAGAACCGGGGAGCTGTTTTTT.